This T cell receptor (beta chain) was observed in a study of immune evolution from preneoplasia to lung adenocarcinoma. For the study at large: HLA loss of heterozygosity: roughly 6.6% AIS, about 15% MIA, over 25% ADC, none AAH.

Trimming cost V 3 bases and J 3 bases, with 8 bases left between them. Germline CDR1 and CDR2: SNHLY and FYNNEI. The CDR3 is 14 amino acids. Resections took place in Japan or China from the mid-2010s to the late 2010s. Repertoires were generated with immunoSEQ multiplex PCR, while TCRdb's copy carries only in-frame clones and drops some. The sample includes about 14,000 clones, 85% to 90% of them seen just once. The chain links TRBV2 to TRBJ2-2; no firm D call. The sequenced sample consisted of FFPE lung adenocarcinoma in situ tissue. The sequence derives from a donor older than 65 with lung adenocarcinoma. CDR3 residues: CASSEFRDTGELFF. DNA of the CDR3: TGTGCCAGCAGTGAGTTTAGGGACACCGGGGAGCTGTTTTTT.